This T cell receptor beta chain was recorded in a study of neoadjuvant anti-PD-1 for oral cavity cancer. Findings of the study overall: Non-responders to neoadjuvant nivolumab had significantly more clonal PBMC T cells than responders.

Measured with immunoSEQ multiplex PCR; TCRdb has only the in-frame clones, and not every one. The sample yields over 5,500 clones, around 80% seen once. Trimming took off 2 bases at V and 6 bases at J, with 15 bases between the two ends. Germline V gives CDR1 SGHNT, CDR2 YYREEE (reference sequence). This CDR3 is 16 amino acids long. This clone was detected only a few times. The antigen is undetermined. The source was PBMCs, collected before nivolumab (anti-PD-1) treatment. The gene calls are TRBV5-4 and TRBJ1-6; D remains unclear. The clonotype was recovered from a person aged 40 to 85 with oral cavity squamous cell carcinoma. The DNA for the CDR3 is TGTGCCAGCAGCTTAAATGGAGTAACGGTTAATTCACCCCTCCACTTT. It is translated as CASSLNGVTVNSPLHF.